This T cell receptor beta chain was identified during a study of TET2 disruption in CD19-targeted CAR T cells (dated by TCRdb to the late 2010s). About the study as a whole: The number of samples was determined by the original clinical trial design and by which samples were available, and no additional inclusion criteria were applied.

Read against the paper, the sample's treatment or condition label means: autologous CTL019 cells: CD19 CAR with 4-1BB and CD3 zeta domains. TCR zeta and 4-1BB costimulatory signaling domains were built into the CD19 CAR. Leukapheresis was used to collect T cells from peripheral blood for manufacturing CTL019. The DNeasy Blood and Tissue Kit was used to extract genomic DNA from pre-infusion T cells, peripheral blood, or sorted post-infusion T cells. The research as a whole found: Conclusions about the patient's CAR T cells rested on extensive analysis of a single subject.

TCR beta chain deep sequencing was performed with the immunoSEQ assay. Per the authors' processing: Clonotype frequencies were computed using only productive TCR beta rearrangements. The table was pulled from immuneACCESS by TCRdb, which kept in-frame rearrangements only. Such tables lose some clones; where checked, under half of the loss comes from unresolved V genes, and the rest has no known cause. D and trimming come from the DNA, and the V and J calls and clone size come from that table. This sample's listing comprises about 30,000 clones. The top ten constitute 1.9% of the sample. V ends up 3 bases short and J 2 bases short, with an unmatched junction base count of 5. In the germline V gene (reference sequence), CDR1 corresponds to DFQATT and CDR2 to SNEGSKA. The CDR3 covers 15 residues, taking in both the cysteine and the phenylalanine. The DNA shown is the part of the CDR3 that was read: 36 bases, in frame from base 1.

As concerns this clone: Its antigen has not been determined. Read data end 3 residues before the CDR3 end; the end is taken from the germline J gene.

This TCR derives from a man in his 70s with chronic lymphocytic leukemia. Recombination joined TRBV20-1 with TRBJ1-5, and TRBD1 matches 9 of the central bases. The sample consisted of CD8- CAR+ T cells sorted from cultured blood T cells, taken for CD19 CAR T cell therapy. Sample cell subset or site, as interpreted from the label and publication: CD8-negative CAR-positive T cells from the infusion product. The CDR3 protein sequence reads: CSASRDRGGNQPQHF. The part of the CDR3 DNA that was read is TGCAGTGCTAGTCGCGACAGGGGGGGCAATCAGCCC.